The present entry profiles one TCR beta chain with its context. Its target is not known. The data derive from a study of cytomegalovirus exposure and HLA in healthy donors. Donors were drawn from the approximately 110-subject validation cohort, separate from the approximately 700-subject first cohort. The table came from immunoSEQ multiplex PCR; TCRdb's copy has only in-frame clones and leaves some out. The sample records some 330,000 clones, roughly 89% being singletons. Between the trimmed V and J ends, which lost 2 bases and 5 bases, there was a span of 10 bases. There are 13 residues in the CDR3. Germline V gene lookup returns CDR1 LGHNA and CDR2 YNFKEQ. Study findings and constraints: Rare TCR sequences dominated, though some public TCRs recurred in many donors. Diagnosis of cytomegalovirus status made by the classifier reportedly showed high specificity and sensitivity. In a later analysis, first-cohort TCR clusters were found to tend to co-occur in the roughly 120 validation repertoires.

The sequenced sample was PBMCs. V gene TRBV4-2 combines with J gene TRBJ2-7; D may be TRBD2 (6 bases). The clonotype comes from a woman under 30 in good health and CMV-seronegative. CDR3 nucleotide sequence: TGTGCCAGCAGCCAACCACTAGCACACGAGCAGTACTTC. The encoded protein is CASSQPLAHEQYF.